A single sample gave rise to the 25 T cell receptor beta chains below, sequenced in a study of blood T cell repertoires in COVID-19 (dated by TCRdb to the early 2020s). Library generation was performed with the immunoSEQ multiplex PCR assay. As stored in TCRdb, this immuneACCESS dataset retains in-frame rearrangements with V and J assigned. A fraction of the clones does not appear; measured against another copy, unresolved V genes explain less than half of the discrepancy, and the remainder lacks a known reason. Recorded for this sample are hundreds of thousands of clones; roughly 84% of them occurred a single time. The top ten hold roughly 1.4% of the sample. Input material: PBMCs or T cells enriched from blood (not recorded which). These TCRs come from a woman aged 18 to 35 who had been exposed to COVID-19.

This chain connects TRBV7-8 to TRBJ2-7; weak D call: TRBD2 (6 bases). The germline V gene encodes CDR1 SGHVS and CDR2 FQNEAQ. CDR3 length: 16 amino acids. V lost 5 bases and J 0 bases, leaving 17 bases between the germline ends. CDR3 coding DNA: TGTGCCAGCAGCCCCGGGTGGTCGGGAGCCTCCTACGAGCAGTACTTC. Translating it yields CASSPGWSGASYEQYF.

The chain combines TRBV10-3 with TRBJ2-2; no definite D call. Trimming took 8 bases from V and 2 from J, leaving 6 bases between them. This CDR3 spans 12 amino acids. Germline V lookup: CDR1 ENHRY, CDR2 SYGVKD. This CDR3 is CAIRLNTGELFF. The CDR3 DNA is TGTGCCATCCGACTCAACACCGGGGAGCTGTTTTTT.

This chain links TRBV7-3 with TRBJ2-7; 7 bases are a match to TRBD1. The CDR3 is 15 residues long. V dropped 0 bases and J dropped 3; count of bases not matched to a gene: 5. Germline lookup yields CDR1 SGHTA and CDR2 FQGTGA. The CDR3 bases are TGTGCCAGCAGCTTAACCTCGGCAGGGGGCTACGAGCAGTACTTC. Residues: CASSLTSAGGYEQYF.

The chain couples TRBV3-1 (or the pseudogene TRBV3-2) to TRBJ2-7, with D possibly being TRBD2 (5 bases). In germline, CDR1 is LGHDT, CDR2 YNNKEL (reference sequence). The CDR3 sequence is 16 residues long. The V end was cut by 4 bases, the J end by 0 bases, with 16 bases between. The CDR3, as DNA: TGTGCCAGCAGCCTAGGTTGGCAAGCGGCCTCCTACGAGCAGTACTTC. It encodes CASSLGWQAASYEQYF.

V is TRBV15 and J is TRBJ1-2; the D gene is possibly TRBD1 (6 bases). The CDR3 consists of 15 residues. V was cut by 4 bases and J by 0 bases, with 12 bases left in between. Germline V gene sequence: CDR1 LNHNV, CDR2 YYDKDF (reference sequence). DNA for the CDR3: TGTGCCACCAGCAAAAGGGGGGGACCTAACTATGGCTACACCTTC. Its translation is CATSKRGGPNYGYTF.

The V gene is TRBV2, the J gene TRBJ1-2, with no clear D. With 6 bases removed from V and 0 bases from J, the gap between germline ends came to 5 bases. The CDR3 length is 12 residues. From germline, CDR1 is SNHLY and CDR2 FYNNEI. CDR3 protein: CASRATNYGYTF. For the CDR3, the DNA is TGTGCCAGCAGGGCAACTAACTATGGCTACACCTTC.

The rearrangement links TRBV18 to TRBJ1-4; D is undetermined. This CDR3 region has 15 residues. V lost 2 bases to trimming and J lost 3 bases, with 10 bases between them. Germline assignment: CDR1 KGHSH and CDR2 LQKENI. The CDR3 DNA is TGTGCCAGCTCACCATTAGCGGGAGCTAATGAAAAACTGTTTTTT. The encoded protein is CASSPLAGANEKLFF.

Here the CDR3 reads CASSFVRDNEQFF. The CDR3 DNA follows: TGTGCCAGCAGTTTTGTCCGGGACAATGAGCAGTTCTTC. J is TRBJ2-1 and V is TRBV27; no clear D gene. The V end lost 3 bases, the J end lost 5 bases, and 8 bases lay between the germline ends. The CDR3 totals 13 residues. Germline assignment: CDR1 MNHEY and CDR2 SMNVEV (reference sequence).

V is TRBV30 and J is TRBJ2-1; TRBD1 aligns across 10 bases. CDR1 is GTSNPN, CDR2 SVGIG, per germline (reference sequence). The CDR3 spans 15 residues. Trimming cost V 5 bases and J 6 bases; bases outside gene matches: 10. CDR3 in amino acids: CAWDLPGQGRNEQFF. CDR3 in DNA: TGTGCCTGGGACCTTCCGGGACAGGGGCGCAATGAGCAGTTCTTC.

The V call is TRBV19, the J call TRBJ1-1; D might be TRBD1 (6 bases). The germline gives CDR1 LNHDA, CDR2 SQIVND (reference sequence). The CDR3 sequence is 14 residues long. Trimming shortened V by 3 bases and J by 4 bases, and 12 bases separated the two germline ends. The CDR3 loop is CASSIGQLTTEAFF. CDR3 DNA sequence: TGTGCCAGTAGTATTGGACAGTTAACCACTGAAGCTTTCTTT.

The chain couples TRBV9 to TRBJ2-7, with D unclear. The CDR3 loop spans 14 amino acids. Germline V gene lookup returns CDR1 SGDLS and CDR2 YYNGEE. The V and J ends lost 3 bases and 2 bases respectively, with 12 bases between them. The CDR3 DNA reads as TGTGCCAGCAGCGCCGCGACAAATGCCTACGAGCAGTACTTC. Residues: CASSAATNAYEQYF.

The CDR3 nucleotides read TGTGCCAGCTCACCACCGGTCTCCGGTCCGTCGTCAGCTTTCTTT. Translating it yields CASSPPVSGPSSAFF. The genes are TRBV18 and TRBJ1-1; no reliable D call. The CDR3 has 15 residues. The germline V and J ends were trimmed by 0 bases and 10 bases, with 18 bases remaining between them. Germline CDR1 KGHSH, CDR2 LQKENI.

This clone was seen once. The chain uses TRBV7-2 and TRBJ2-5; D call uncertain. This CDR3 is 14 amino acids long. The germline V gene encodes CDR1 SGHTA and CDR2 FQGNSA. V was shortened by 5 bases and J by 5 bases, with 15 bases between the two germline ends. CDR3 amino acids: CASSRQVVRETQYF. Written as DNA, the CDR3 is TGTGCCAGCAGCCGCCAGGTCGTTCGGGAGACCCAGTACTTC.

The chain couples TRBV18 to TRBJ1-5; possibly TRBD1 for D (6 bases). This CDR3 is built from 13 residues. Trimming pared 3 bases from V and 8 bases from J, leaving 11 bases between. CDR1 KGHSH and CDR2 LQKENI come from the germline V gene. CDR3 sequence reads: CASSPHRAEPQHF. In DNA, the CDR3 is TGTGCCAGCTCACCCCACAGGGCAGAGCCCCAGCATTTT.

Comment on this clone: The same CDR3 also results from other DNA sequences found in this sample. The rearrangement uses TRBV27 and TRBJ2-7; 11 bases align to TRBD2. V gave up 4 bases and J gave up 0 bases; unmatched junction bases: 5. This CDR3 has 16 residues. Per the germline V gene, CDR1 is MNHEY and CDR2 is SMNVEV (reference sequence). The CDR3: CASSSRTSGSSYEQYF. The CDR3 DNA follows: TGTGCCAGCAGTTCCCGGACTAGCGGGTCCTCCTACGAGCAGTACTTC.

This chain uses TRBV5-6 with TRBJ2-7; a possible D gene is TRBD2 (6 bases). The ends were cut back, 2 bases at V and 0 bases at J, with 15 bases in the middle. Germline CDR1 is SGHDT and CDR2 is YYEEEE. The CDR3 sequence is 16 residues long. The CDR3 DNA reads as TGTGCCAGCAGCTTACCCCCTAGCGTAAGCTCCTACGAGCAGTACTTC. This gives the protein CASSLPPSVSSYEQYF.

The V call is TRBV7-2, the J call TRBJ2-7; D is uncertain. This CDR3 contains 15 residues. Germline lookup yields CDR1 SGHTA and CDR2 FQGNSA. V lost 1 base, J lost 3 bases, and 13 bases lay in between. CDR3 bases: TGTGCCAGCAGCTTAGAACACCATAACCTCTACGAGCAGTACTTC. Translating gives CASSLEHHNLYEQYF.

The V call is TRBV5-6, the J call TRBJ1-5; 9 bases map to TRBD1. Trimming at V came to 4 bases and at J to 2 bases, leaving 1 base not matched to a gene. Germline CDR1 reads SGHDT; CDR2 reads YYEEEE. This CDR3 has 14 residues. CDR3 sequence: CASSRQGGNQPQHF. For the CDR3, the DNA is TGTGCCAGCAGCAGACAGGGGGGCAATCAGCCCCAGCATTTT.

This CDR3 reads CASSVDRVYGYTF. The CDR3 DNA reads as TGTGCCAGCAGCGTCGACAGGGTATATGGCTACACCTTC. V usage is TRBV12-3 or TRBV12-4 and J usage is TRBJ1-2; TRBD1 matches at 7 bases. The trim removed 6 bases at V and 5 bases at J, leaving 6 bases unmatched. This CDR3 has 13 residues.

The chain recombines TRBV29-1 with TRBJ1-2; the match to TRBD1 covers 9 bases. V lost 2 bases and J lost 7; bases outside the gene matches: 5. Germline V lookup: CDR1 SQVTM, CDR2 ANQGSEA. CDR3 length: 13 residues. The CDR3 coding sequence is TGCAGCGTTGAACCGGGACAGGGAAGTGGCTACACCTTC. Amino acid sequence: CSVEPGQGSGYTF.

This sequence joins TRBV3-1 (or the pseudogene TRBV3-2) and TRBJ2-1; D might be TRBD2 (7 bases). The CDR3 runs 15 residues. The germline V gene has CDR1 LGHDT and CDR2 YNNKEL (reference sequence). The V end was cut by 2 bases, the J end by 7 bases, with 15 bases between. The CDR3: CASSQSGGGHNEQFF. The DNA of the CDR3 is TGTGCCAGCAGCCAATCGGGGGGCGGTCATAATGAGCAGTTCTTC.

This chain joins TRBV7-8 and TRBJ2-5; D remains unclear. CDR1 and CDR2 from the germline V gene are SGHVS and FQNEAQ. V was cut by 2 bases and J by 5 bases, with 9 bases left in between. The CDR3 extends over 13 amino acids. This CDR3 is CASSLKRWETQYF. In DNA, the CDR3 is TGTGCCAGCAGCTTAAAGCGATGGGAGACCCAGTACTTC.

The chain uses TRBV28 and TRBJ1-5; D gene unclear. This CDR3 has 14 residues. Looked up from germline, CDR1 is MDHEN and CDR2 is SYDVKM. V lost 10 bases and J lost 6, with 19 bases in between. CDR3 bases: TGTGCCACCTTAAAACCGGGGTTGCTTCAGCCCCAGCATTTT. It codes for CATLKPGLLQPQHF. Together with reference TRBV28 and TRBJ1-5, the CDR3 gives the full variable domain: DVKVTQSSRYLVKRTGEKVFLECVQDMDHENMFWYRQDPGLGLRLIYFSYDVKMKEKGDIPEGYSVSREKKERFSLILESASTNQTSMYLCATLKPGLLQPQHFGDGTRLSIL.

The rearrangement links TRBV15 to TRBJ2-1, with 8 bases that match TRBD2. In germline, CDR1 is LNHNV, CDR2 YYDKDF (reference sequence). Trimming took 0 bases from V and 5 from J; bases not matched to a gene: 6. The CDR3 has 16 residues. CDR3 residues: CATSRDPGLVNNEQFF. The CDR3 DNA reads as TGTGCCACCAGCAGAGACCCGGGACTAGTTAACAATGAGCAGTTCTTC.

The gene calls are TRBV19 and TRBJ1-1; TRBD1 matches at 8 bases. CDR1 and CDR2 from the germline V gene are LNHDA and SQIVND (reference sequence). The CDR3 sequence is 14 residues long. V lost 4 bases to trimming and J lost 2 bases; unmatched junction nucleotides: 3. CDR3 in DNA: TGTGCCAGTAGTAAAGACAGGGGAAACACTGAAGCTTTCTTT. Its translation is CASSKDRGNTEAFF.